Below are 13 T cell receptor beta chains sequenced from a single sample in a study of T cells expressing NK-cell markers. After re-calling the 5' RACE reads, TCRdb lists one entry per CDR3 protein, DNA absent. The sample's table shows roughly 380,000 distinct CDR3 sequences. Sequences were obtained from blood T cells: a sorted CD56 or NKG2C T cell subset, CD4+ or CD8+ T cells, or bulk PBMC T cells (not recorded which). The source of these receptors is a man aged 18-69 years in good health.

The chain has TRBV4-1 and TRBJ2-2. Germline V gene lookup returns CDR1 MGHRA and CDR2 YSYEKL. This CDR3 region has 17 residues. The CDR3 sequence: CASSQDLGTANTGELFF.

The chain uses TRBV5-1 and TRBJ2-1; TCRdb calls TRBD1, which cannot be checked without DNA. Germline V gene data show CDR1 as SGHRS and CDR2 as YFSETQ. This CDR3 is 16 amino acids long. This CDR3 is CASSFGQGGNINEQFF.

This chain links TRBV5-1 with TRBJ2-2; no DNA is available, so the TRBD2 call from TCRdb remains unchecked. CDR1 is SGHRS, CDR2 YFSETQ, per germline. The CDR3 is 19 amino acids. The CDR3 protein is CASSIGRGLAGGNTGELFF.

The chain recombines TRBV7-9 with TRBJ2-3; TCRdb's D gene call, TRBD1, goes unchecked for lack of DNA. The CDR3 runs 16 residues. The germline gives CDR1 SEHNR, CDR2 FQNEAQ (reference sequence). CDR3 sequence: CASSQDRGLSTDTQYF.

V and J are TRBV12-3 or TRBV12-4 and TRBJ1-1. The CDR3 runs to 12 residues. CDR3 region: CASSSWSTEAFF.

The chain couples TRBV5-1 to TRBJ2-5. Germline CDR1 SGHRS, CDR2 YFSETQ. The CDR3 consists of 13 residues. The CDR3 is CASSNGPSETQYF.

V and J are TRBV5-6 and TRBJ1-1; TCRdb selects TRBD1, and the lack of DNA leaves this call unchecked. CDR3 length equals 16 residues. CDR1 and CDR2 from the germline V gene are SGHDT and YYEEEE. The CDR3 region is CASSPLTGPGSTEAFF.

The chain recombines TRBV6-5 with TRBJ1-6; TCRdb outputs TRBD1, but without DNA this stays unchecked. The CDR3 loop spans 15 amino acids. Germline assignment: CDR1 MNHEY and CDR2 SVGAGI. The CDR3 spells CASSPRQGARSPLHF.

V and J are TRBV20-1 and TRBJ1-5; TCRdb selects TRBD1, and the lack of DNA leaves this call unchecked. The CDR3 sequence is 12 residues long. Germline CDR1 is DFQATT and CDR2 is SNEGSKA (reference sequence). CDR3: CSARFPGQPQHF.

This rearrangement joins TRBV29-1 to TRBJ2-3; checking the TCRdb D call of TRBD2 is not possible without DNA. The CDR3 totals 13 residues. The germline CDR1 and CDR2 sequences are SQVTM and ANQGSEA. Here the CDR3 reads CSVQRGFLDTQYF.

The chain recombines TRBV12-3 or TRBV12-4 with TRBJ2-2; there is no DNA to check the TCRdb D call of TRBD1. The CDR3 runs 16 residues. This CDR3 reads CASSTGVRGRDGELFF.

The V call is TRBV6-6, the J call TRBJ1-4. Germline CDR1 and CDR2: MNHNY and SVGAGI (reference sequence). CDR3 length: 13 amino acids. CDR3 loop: CASSPPQSEKLFF.

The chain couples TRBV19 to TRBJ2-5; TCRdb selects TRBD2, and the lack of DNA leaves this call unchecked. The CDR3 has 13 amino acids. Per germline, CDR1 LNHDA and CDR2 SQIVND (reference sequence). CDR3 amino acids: CASTELAGETQYF.